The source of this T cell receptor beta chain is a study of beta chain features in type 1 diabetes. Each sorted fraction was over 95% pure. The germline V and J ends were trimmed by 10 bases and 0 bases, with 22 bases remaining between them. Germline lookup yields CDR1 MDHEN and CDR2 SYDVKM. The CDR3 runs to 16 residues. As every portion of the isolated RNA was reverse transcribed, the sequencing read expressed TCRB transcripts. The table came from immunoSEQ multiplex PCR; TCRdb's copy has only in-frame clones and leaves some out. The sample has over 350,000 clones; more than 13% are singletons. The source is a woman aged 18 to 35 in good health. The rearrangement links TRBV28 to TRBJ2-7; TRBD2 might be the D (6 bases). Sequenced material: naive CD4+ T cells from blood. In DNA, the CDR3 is TGTGCCACAACCCCCCCCCGACGGGGGAGCTCCTACGAGCAGTACTTC. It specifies CATTPPRRGSSYEQYF.